This TCR beta chain was observed in a study of T cells in Graves' hyperthyroidism and ophthalmopathy. Amplification targeted TCR beta CDR3 regions from RNA transcripts. HTBI primers were used for first-round RT-PCR of the TCR CDR3. TCRdb redid the calling of the multiplex PCR reads with MiXCR, one entry per CDR3 protein. The sample has under 300,000 distinct CDR3 sequences; more than 14% are singletons. The CDR3 sequence is 18 residues long. The germline V gene has CDR1 DFQATT and CDR2 SNEGSKA (reference sequence). Trimming left V 3 bases short and J 2 bases short, with 24 bases between. Sequenced: blood. This receptor was identified in a middle-aged woman with Graves' hyperthyroidism that later progressed to Graves' ophthalmopathy. This chain joins TRBV20-1 and TRBJ2-3; D is uncertain. CDR3 residues: CSASAYLGYASITDTQYF. CDR3 bases: TGCAGTGCTAGTGCCTACTTGGGGTACGCGTCTATCACAGATACGCAGTATTTT.